This T cell receptor (beta chain) was documented in a study of cytomegalovirus exposure and HLA in healthy donors. The germline V gene has CDR1 SEHNR and CDR2 FQNEAQ (reference sequence). J gave up 6 bases and V 9 bases, and 9 bases lay outside the gene matches. This CDR3 region has 14 residues. A note on this clone: Its antigen is unidentified.

Whole-study results and caveats: Within the data, a cluster of highly shared sequence variants was likely a sequencing artifact. It was reported that TCR beta sequences correctly inferred the HLA-A and HLA-B alleles for most subjects. Previously analyzed data showed that most TCR beta V segments were productive at a frequency of about 87% or about 30%. Fewer than 20,000 TCR beta sequences were associated with HLA alleles at 0.05 false discovery rate in a later analysis.

The primer mix had 60 Vbeta and 13 Jbeta primers. Assay used: immunoSEQ multiplex PCR; TCRdb lists only in-frame clones, some missing. The repertoire has approximately 220,000 clones, about 74% of them found once; the top ten carry 15% to 19%. The sample taken for sequencing was PBMCs. This chain connects TRBV7-9 to TRBJ2-2; 8 positions match TRBD1. This TCR was sampled from a man aged 35 to 55 in good health and CMV-seronegative. CDR3 nucleotides: TGTGCCAGTAACCCCTCAGGGGGCCCCGGGGAGCTGTTTTTT. It specifies CASNPSGGPGELFF.